This TCR beta chain was documented in a study of T cell repertoires in cytomegalovirus infection. CDR3 length: 12 amino acids. CDR1 LGHDT and CDR2 YNNKEL come from the germline V gene (reference sequence). Germline trimming cut 8 bases from V and 6 bases from J; bases unmatched to any gene: 5. The table lists this clonotype with a few counts. Each CDR3 protein is one row after TCRdb ran MiXCR on the reads. Seen here are around 740,000 distinct CDR3 sequences, approximately 40% observed once, and the top ten hold around 2.6%. This chain uses TRBV3-1 with TRBJ1-2, with 8 bases lining up with TRBD1. The sequencing sample was made of PBMCs. The sequence derives from a human donor in good health (CMV status not recorded). Some clones in this sample may be carry-over from other donors' samples. The CDR3 DNA reads TGTGCCAGCCGGACAGGGTTCAATGGCTACACCTTC. This codes for CASRTGFNGYTF.